Sequencing of this T cell receptor (beta chain) was carried out in a study of T cells in localized non-small cell lung cancer. TCRdb's copy holds only in-frame clones and misses some; the assay was immunoSEQ multiplex PCR. This sample yields about 52,000 clones, of which about 87% are seen a single time; about 17% belongs to the top ten. Broader study findings: Among the tissues sampled, uninvolved adjacent lung had the highest T cell clonality, above tumor. Heterogeneity remains possible, as sequencing covered one tumor region only. Appearance in adjacent lung was seen for a median around 55 of the top 100 tumor clones. A raised T cell density in blood coincided with lengthier overall survival.

On this clone itself: Antigen specificity is unknown.

The source was PBMCs, collected before any cancer treatment. The clonotype was recovered from a female donor with stage II lung adenocarcinoma.

CDR3 residues: CASSRPQGSGNTIYF. DNA of the CDR3: TGCGCCAGCAGCCGCCCACAGGGCTCTGGAAACACCATATATTTT. The chain is built from TRBV4-1 and TRBJ1-3; TRBD1 is a possible D gene (6 bases). Germline lookup yields CDR1 MGHRA and CDR2 YSYEKL. Trimming removed 4 bases from V and 0 bases from J, with 10 bases in between. The CDR3 sequence is 15 residues long.